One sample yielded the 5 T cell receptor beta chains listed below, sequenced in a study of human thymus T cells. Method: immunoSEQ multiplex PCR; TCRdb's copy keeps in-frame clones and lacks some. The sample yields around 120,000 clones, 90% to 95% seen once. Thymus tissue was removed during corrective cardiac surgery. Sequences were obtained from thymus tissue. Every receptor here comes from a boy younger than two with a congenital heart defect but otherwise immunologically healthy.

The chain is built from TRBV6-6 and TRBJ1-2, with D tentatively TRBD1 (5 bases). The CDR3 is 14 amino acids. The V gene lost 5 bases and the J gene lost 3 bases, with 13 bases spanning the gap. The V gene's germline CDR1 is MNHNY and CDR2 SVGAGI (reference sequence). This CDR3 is CASSDPMGDYGYTF. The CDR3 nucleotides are TGTGCCAGCAGTGACCCGATGGGGGACTATGGCTACACCTTC.

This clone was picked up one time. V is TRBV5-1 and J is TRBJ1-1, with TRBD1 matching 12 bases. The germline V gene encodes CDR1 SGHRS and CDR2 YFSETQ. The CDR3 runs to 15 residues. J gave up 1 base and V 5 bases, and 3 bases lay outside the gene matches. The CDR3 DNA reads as TGCGCCAGCAGGGGACAGGGGGCGAAGAACACTGAAGCTTTCTTT. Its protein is CASRGQGAKNTEAFF.

In nucleotides, the CDR3 is TGTGCCTGGAGTCTGGCTGTGACGGGACCGGCCGGGGAGCTGTTTTTT. It translates to CAWSLAVTGPAGELFF. This chain uses TRBV30 with TRBJ2-2, with D tentatively TRBD1 or TRBD2 (5 bases each). The V and J ends lost 2 bases and 6 bases respectively, with 19 bases between them. There are 16 residues in the CDR3. Germline values: CDR1 GTSNPN, CDR2 SVGIG (reference sequence).

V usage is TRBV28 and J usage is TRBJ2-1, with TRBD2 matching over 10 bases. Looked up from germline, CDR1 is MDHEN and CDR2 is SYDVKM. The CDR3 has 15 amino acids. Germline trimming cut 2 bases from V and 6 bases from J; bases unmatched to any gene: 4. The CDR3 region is CASSLGLAVPNEQFF. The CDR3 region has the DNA TGTGCCAGCAGTTTAGGACTAGCGGTTCCCAATGAGCAGTTCTTC.

The CDR3 DNA follows: TGTGCCAGCAGCCCTACAGGGGGGGGCTACGAGCAGTACTTC. The encoded protein is CASSPTGGGYEQYF. This chain links TRBV7-9 with TRBJ2-7, with a weak D call TRBD1 (8 bases). Trimming cost V 5 bases and J 3 bases, with 14 bases left between them. Germline CDR1 and CDR2: SEHNR and FQNEAQ (reference sequence). The CDR3 covers 14 residues.